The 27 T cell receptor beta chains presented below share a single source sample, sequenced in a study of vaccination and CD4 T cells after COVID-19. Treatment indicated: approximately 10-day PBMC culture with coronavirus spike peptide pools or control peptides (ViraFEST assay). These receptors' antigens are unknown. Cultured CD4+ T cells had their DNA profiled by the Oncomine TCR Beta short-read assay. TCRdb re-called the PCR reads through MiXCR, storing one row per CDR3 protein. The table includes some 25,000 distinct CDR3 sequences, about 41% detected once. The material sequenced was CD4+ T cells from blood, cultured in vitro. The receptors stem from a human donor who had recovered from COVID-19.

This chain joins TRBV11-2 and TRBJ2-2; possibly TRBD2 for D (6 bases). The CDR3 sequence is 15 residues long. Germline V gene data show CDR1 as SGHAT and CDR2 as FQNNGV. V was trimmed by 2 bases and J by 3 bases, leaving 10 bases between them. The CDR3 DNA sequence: TGTGCCAGCAGCTTACAACCGGGGGACACCGGGGAGCTGTTTTTT. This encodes CASSLQPGDTGELFF.

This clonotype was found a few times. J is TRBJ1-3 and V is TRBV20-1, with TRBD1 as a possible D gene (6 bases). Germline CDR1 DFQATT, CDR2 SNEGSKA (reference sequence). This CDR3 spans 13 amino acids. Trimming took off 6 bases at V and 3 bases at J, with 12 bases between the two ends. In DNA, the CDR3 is TGCAGTGCCCGGGGGGGCGGTGGAAACACCATATATTTT. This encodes CSARGGGGNTIYF.

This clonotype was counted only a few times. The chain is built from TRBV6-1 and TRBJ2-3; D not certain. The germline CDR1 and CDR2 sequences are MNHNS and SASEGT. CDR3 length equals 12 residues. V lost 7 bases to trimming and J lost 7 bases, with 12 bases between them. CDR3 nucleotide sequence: TGTGCCAGCACCCCGAATGCTTATACGCAGTATTTT. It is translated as CASTPNAYTQYF.

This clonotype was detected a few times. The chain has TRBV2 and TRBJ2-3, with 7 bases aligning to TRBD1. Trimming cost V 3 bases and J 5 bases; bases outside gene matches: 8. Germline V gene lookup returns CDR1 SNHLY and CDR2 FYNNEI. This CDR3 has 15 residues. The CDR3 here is CASSDQGVLGDTQYF. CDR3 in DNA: TGTGCCAGCAGTGATCAGGGGGTTCTTGGAGATACGCAGTATTTT.

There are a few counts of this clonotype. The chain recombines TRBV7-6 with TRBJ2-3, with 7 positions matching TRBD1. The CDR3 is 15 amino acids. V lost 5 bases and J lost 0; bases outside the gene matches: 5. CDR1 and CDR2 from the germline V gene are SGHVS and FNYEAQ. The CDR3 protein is CASSPRGQSTDTQYF. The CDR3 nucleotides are TGTGCCAGCAGCCCAAGGGGACAGAGCACAGATACGCAGTATTTT.

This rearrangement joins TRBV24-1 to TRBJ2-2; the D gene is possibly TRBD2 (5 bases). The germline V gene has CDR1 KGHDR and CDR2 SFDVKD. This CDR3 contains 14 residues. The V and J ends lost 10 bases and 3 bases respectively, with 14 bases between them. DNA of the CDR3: TGTGCCACGGTCGGGGAGAGGGACACCGGGGAGCTGTTTTTT. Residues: CATVGERDTGELFF.

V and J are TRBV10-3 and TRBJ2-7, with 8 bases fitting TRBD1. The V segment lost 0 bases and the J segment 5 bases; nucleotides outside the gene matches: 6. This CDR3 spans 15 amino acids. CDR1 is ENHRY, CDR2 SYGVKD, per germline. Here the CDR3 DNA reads TGTGCCATCAGTGAGTCGGCAGGGGGCATGAACGAGCAGTACTTC. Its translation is CAISESAGGMNEQYF.

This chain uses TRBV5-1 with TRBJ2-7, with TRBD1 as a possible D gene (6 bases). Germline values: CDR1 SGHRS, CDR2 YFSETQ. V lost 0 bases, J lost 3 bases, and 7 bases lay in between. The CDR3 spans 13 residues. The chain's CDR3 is CASSLEGDYEQYF. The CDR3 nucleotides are TGCGCCAGCAGCTTGGAGGGGGACTACGAGCAGTACTTC. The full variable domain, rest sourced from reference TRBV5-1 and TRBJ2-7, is KAGVTQTPRYLIKTRGQQVTLSCSPISGHRSVSWYQQTPGQGLQFLFEYFSETQRNKGNFPGRFSGRQFSNSRSEMNVSTLELGDSALYLCASSLEGDYEQYFGPGTRLTVT.

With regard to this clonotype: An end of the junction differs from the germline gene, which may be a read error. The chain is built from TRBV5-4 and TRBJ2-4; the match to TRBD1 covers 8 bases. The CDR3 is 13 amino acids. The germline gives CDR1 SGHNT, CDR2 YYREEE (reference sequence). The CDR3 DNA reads TGTGCCAGCAGCTTGGAGACAGGGGTGGGGATTAACTTC. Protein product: CASSLETGVGINF.

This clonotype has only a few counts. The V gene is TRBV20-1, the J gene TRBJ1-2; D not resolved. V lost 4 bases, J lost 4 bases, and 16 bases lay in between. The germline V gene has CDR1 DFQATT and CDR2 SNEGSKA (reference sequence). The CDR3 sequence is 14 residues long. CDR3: CSAKKTGSIYGYTF. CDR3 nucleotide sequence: TGCAGTGCTAAAAAGACCGGGAGCATCTATGGCTACACCTTC.

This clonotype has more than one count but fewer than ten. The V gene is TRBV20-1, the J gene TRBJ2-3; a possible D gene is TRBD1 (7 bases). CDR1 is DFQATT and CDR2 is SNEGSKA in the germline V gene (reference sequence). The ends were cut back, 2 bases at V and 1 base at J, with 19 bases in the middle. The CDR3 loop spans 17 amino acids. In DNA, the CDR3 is TGCAGTGCTAGATTGAGTGGTATCAGGGGGGGCACAGATACGCAGTATTTT. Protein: CSARLSGIRGGTDTQYF.

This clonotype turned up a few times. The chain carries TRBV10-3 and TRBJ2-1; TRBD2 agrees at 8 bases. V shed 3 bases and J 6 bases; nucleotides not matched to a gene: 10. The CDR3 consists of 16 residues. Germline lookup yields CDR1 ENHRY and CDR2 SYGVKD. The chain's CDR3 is CAISDPSGSGSNEQFF. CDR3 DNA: TGTGCCATCAGTGATCCCAGCGGGAGCGGGTCCAATGAGCAGTTCTTC.

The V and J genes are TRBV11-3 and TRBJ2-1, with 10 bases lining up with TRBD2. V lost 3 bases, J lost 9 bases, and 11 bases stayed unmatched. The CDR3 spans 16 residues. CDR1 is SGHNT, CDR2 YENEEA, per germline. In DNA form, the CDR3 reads TGTGCCAGCAGCTTGACGGTCAGTCCTAGCGGGGGTGAGCAGTTCTTC. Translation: CASSLTVSPSGGEQFF. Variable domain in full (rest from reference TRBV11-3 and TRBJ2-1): EAGVVQSPRYKIIEKKQPVAFWCNPISGHNTLYWYLQNLGQGPELLIRYENEEAVDDSQLPKDRFSAERLKGVDSTLKIQPAELGDSAVYLCASSLTVSPSGGEQFFGPGTRLTVL.

CDR3 in DNA: TGCAGTGCTGGGACGGGACTAGCGGAAAATGAGCAGTTCTTC. Protein sequence: CSAGTGLAENEQFF. The rearrangement links TRBV20-1 to TRBJ2-1, with 11 bases identical to TRBD2. CDR1 and CDR2 from the germline V gene are DFQATT and SNEGSKA (reference sequence). V lost 5 bases and J lost 7; bases outside the gene matches: 7. CDR3 length: 14 residues.

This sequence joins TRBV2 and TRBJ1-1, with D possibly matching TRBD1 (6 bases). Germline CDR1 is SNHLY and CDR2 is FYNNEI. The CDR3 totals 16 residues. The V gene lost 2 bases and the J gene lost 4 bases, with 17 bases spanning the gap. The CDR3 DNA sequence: TGTGCCAGCAGTGAAAGGCAGGGGATCGGGACCACTGAAGCTTTCTTT. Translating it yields CASSERQGIGTTEAFF.

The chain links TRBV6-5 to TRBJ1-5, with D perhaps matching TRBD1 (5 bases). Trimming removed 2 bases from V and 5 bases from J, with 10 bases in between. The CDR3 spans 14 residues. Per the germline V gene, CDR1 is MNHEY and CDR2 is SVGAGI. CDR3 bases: TGTGCCAGCAGTTACGCGTTGGGGGATCAGCCCCAGCATTTT. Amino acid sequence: CASSYALGDQPQHF.

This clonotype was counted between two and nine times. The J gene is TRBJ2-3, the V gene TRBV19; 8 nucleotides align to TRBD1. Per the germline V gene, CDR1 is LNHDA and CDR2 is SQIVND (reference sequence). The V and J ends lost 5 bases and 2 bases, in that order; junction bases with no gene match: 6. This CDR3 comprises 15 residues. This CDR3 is CASSPGQGNTDTQYF. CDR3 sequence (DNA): TGTGCCAGTAGTCCAGGACAGGGAAACACAGATACGCAGTATTTT.

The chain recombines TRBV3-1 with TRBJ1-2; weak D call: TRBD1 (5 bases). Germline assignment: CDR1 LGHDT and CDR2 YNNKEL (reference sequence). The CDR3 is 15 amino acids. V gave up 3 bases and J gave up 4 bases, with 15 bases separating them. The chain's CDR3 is CASSHEGTVIYGYTF. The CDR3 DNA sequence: TGTGCCAGCAGCCACGAAGGGACGGTGATCTATGGCTACACCTTC.

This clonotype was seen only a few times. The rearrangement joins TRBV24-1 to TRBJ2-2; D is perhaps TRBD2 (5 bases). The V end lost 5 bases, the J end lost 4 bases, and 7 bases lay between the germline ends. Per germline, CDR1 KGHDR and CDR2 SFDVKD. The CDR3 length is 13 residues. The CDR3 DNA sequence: TGTGCCACCAGTGCGGCGGGCACCGGGGAGCTGTTTTTT. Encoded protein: CATSAAGTGELFF.

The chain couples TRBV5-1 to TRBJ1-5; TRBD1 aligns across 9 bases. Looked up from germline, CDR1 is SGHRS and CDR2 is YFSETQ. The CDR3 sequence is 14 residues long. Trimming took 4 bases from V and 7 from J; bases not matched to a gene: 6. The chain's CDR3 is CASSRTGGDQPQHF. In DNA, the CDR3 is TGCGCCAGCAGCAGAACAGGGGGCGACCAGCCCCAGCATTTT.

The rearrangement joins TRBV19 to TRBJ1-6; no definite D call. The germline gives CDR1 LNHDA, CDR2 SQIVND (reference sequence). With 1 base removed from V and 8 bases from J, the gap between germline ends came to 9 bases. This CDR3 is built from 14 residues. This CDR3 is CASSIGTGYSPLHF. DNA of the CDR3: TGTGCCAGTAGTATAGGGACCGGGTATTCACCCCTCCACTTT.

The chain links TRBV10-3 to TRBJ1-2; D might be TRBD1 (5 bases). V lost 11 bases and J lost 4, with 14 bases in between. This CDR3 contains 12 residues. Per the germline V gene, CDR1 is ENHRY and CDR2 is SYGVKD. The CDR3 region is CAVTRDGYGYTF. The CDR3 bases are TGTGCCGTTACAAGGGACGGCTATGGCTACACCTTC.

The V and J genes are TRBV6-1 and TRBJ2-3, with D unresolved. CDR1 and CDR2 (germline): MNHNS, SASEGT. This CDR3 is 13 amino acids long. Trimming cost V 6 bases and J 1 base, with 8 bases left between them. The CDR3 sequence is CASSLSRTDTQYF. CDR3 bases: TGTGCCAGCAGCCTGAGTCGCACAGATACGCAGTATTTT.

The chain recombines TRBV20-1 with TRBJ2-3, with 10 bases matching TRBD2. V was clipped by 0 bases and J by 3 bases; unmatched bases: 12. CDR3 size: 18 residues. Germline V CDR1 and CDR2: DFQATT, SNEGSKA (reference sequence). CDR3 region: CSARDLSRAGGRTDTQYF. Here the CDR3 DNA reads TGCAGTGCTAGAGACCTATCCCGAGCGGGGGGGCGGACAGATACGCAGTATTTT.

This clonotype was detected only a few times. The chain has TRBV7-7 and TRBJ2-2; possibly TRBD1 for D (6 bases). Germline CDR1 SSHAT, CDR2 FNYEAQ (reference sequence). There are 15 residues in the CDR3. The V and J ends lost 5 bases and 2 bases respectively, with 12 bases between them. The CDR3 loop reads CASSPGTINTGELFF. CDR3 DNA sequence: TGTGCCAGCAGCCCCGGGACAATTAACACCGGGGAGCTGTTTTTT. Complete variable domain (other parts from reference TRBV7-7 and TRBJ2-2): GAGVSQSPRYKVTKRGQDVTLRCDPISSHATLYWYQQALGQGPEFLTYFNYEAQPDKSGLPSDRFSAERPEGSISTLTIQRTEQRDSAMYRCASSPGTINTGELFFGEGSRLTVL.

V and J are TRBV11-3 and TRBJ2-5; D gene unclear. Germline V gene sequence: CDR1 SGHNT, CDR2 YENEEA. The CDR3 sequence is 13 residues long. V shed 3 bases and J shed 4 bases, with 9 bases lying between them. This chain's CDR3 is CASSFSGSETQYF. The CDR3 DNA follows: TGTGCCAGCAGCTTTAGTGGCTCAGAGACCCAGTACTTC.

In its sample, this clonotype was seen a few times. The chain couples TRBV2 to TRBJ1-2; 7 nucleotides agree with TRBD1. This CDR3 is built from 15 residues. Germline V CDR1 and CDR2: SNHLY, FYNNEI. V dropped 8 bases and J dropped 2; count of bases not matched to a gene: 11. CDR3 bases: TGTGCCAGCCACGGGGGCAGGGGGAGAAACTATGGCTACACCTTC. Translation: CASHGGRGRNYGYTF.